Listed below are T cell receptor beta chains from one sample, sequenced in a study of control samples from healthy donors and cancer patients. The protocol was immunoSEQ multiplex PCR, while the TCRdb copy is restricted to in-frame clones and leaves out a portion. The sample consists of about 140,000 clones, approximately 91% of them appearing once. The specimen sequenced was blood. All receptors come from a young man in good health. CDR3s include the opening cysteine and the closing phenylalanine or tryptophan. D genes are given only for firm matches. Clone size is shown for a subset of rows, as once, few, many or a class of expanded clone.

d_gene	len	abundance	v_gene	j_gene	CDR3nt	CDR3aa
-	14	-	TRBV3-1/TRBV3-2	TRBJ1-1	TGTGCCAGCAGCCCCTCACAACAAAACACTGAAGCTTTCTTT	CASSPSQQNTEAFF
-	17	-	TRBV27	TRBJ1-1	TGTGCCAGCAGTTTATATCCCCCAGGGCCAATGAACACTGAAGCTTTCTTT	CASSLYPPGPMNTEAFF
-	14	-	TRBV6-1	TRBJ1-2	TGTGCCAGCAGTGAAGCCACCGCTAACTATGGCTACACCTTC	CASSEATANYGYTF
TRBD2	14	-	TRBV3-1/TRBV3-2	TRBJ2-2	TGTGCCAGCAGCATAGCGGGGGCCACCGGGGAGCTGTTTTTT	CASSIAGATGELFF
-	15	-	TRBV7-8	TRBJ2-1	TGTGCCAGCAGCTTATTACGGGGGGCGCCGGGTGAGCAGTTCTTC	CASSLLRGAPGEQFF
-	11	-	TRBV12-3/TRBV12-4	TRBJ1-2	TGTGCCAGCAGTTCTCGCTATGGCTACACCTTC	CASSSRYGYTF
TRBD2	16	-	TRBV6-2/TRBV6-3	TRBJ2-3	TGTGCCAGCAGTCTCCCGGGACTAGCTGGTACAGATACGCAGTATTTT	CASSLPGLAGTDTQYF
-	11	few	TRBV6-2/TRBV6-3	TRBJ2-7	TGTGCCAGCAGTTACTCCGGAGAGCAGTACTTC	CASSYSGEQYF
TRBD1	14	once	TRBV19	TRBJ1-1	TGTGCCAGTAGTCCGGACAGGCTAAACACTGAAGCTTTCTTT	CASSPDRLNTEAFF
TRBD1	17	-	TRBV12-5	TRBJ1-2	TGTGCTAGTGGTTTTCCTGGCGGGACAGGGGAGTATCGTGGCTACACCTTC	CASGFPGGTGEYRGYTF
-	13	-	TRBV14	TRBJ2-2	TGTGCCAGCAGCCAATCGTTTACCGGGGAGCTGTTTTTT	CASSQSFTGELFF
-	11	-	TRBV12-5	TRBJ2-7	TGTGCTAGCGCTGGTATCTACGAGCAGTACTTC	CASAGIYEQYF
-	14	-	TRBV7-9	TRBJ1-5	TGTGCCAGCAGCGGTGAACAGGGCAATCAGCCCCAGCATTTT	CASSGEQGNQPQHF
TRBD1	13	-	TRBV9	TRBJ1-1	TGTGCCAGCAGCGTTGACAGGGGCACTGAAGCTTTCTTT	CASSVDRGTEAFF
TRBD2	18	-	TRBV6-1	TRBJ2-2	TGTGCCAGCAGTGACCAACTCCGCACTAGCGGGGGGGCCGGGGAGCTGTTTTTT	CASSDQLRTSGGAGELFF
TRBD2	16	-	TRBV5-1	TRBJ2-3	TGCGCCAGCAGCTTGTGGATCGAGACTAGCTCAGATACGCAGTATTTT	CASSLWIETSSDTQYF
-	15	few	TRBV5-1	TRBJ1-6	TGCGCCAGCAGCTTGGCCATCACTGGCAATTCACCCCTCCACTTT	CASSLAITGNSPLHF
TRBD2	17	-	TRBV4-1	TRBJ2-2	TGCGCCAGCAGAGTGGTTCCAGCGGGGGGGCACACCGGGGAGCTGTTTTTT	CASRVVPAGGHTGELFF